This TCR beta chain was documented in a study of identical twins. MiXCR, run by TCRdb on the 5' RACE reads, gives a single entry per CDR3 protein. Among about 480,000 distinct CDR3 sequences listed, approximately 15% were seen once. This clonotype has just a few counts. The same specimen was also included in a second study, on yellow fever vaccine responses in identical twins.

Specimen: CD4+ T cells sorted from blood. This receptor was taken from a woman aged 18 to 35 in good health.

This chain's CDR3 is CASSSGTVRPTGELFF. The DNA for the CDR3 is TGTGCCAGCAGCAGCGGGACAGTGAGGCCAACCGGGGAGCTGTTTTTT. V gene TRBV6-9 combines with J gene TRBJ2-2; D tentatively reads TRBD1 or TRBD2 (7 bases each). Germline V gene data show CDR1 as MNHGY and CDR2 as SVAAGI. Trimming cost V 6 bases and J 5 bases, with 19 bases left between them. This CDR3 comprises 16 residues.